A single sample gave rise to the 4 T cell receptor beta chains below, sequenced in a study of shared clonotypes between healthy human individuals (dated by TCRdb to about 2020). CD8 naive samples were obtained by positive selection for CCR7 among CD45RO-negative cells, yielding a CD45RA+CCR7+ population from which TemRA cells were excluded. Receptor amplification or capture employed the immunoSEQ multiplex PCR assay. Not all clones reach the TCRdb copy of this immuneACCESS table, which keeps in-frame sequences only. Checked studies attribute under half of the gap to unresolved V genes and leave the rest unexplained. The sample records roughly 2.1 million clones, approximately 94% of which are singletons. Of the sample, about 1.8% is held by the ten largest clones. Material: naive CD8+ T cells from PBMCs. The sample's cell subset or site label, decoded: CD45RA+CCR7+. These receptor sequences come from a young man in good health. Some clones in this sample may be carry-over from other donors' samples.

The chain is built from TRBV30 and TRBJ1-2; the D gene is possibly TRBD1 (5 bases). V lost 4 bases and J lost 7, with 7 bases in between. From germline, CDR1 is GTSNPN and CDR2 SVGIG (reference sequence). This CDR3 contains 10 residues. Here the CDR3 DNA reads TGTGCCTGGAAAGGGGTTGGCTACACCTTC. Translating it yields CAWKGVGYTF.

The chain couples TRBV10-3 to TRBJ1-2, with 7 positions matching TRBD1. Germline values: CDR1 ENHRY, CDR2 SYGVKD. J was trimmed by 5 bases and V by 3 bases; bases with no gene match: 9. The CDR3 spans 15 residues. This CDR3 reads CAISDSLRDRYGYTF. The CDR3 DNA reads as TGTGCCATCAGTGACTCCCTCCGGGACAGATATGGCTACACCTTC.

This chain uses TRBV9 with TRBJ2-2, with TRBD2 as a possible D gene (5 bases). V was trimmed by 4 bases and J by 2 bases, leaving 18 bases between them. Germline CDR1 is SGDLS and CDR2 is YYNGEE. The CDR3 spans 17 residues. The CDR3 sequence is CASSLTSLGKNTGELFF. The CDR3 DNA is TGTGCCAGCAGCCTTACTAGTTTGGGTAAAAACACCGGGGAGCTGTTTTTT.

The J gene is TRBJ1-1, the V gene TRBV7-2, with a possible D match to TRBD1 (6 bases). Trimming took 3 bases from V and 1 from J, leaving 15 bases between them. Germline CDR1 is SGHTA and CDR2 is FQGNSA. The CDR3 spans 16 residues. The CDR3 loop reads CASSFRQGIWNTEAFF. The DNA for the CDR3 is TGTGCCAGCAGCTTCAGGCAGGGGATTTGGAACACTGAAGCTTTCTTT.